Shown below are 25 T cell receptor beta chains from a single sample sequenced in a study of blood T cell repertoires in COVID-19. Only in-frame clones appear in the TCRdb table, and some are missing; sequencing was by immunoSEQ multiplex PCR. The repertoire has over 150,000 clones, roughly 86% of them found once; the top ten carry 0.55% to 0.6%. The sample consisted of peripheral blood. The receptor set was obtained from a man in his 60s with COVID-19, enrolled during active disease.

This chain connects TRBV28 to TRBJ2-7; 9 bases match TRBD1. CDR1 and CDR2 from the germline V gene are MDHEN and SYDVKM. The CDR3 totals 13 residues. The trim removed 6 bases at V and 3 bases at J, leaving 3 bases unmatched. The CDR3 nucleotides are TGTGCCAGCAGAACGACAGGGGGCTACGAGCAGTACTTC. As protein: CASRTTGGYEQYF.

The chain joins TRBV28 to TRBJ2-7; 8 positions agree with TRBD1. The ends lost 7 bases at V and 2 bases at J; junction bases unmatched: 4. CDR3 length equals 13 residues. Looked up from germline, CDR1 is MDHEN and CDR2 is SYDVKM. As DNA, the CDR3 is TGTGCCAGCACAGTACAGGGGGCCTACGAGCAGTACTTC. It yields the protein CASTVQGAYEQYF.

The rearrangement joins TRBV18 to TRBJ1-1; 7 positions agree with TRBD1. V lost 3 bases, J lost 1 base, and 8 bases stayed unmatched. CDR3 length equals 16 residues. CDR1 is KGHSH and CDR2 is LQKENI in the germline V gene. The CDR3 nucleotides read TGTGCCAGCTCACCGTTTCGGACAGGAGGGAACACTGAAGCTTTCTTT. Translating it yields CASSPFRTGGNTEAFF.

As to this clone: The same CDR3 is also encoded by other DNA sequences in this sample. The rearrangement uses TRBV7-3 and TRBJ1-1, with D possibly being TRBD1 (6 bases). Per the germline V gene, CDR1 is SGHTA and CDR2 is FQGTGA. The CDR3 is 13 amino acids. The germline V and J ends were trimmed by 4 bases and 2 bases, with 8 bases remaining between them. The CDR3 sequence is CASSSQGNTEAFF. The CDR3 nucleotides read TGTGCCAGCAGCTCACAGGGTAACACTGAAGCTTTCTTT. The complete variable domain, with remaining parts taken from reference TRBV7-3 and TRBJ1-1, reads GAGVSQTPSNKVTEKGKYVELRCDPISGHTALYWYRQSLGQGPEFLIYFQGTGAADDSGLPNDRFFAVRPEGSVSTLKIQRTERGDSAVYLCASSSQGNTEAFFGQGTRLTVV.

The chain recombines TRBV27 with TRBJ2-2; D gene ambiguous. This CDR3 has 13 amino acids. Per germline, CDR1 MNHEY and CDR2 SMNVEV (reference sequence). Trimming removed 5 bases at V and 6 bases at J, with 10 bases between. The CDR3 DNA is TGTGCCAGCAGTACACTACGGGCCGGGGAGCTGTTTTTT. Residues: CASSTLRAGELFF.

The V call is TRBV6-2 or TRBV6-3, the J call TRBJ1-1; D not certain. Trimming shortened V by 4 bases and J by 5 bases, and 11 bases separated the two germline ends. CDR3 size: 13 residues. Germline-derived CDR1 and CDR2 are MNHEY and SVGEGT. This chain's CDR3 is CASSSPLGTEAFF. CDR3 nucleotides: TGTGCCAGCAGTTCCCCACTCGGGACTGAAGCTTTCTTT.

This chain links TRBV28 with TRBJ1-5; 10 nucleotides match TRBD1. Germline assignment: CDR1 MDHEN and CDR2 SYDVKM. The CDR3 runs to 15 residues. The J segment lost 6 bases and the V segment lost 9 bases, leaving 11 bases of the junction unmatched. For the CDR3, the DNA is TGTGCCAGTAAAGCCGGGACAGGGGAGGTTCAGCCCCAGCATTTT. This translates into CASKAGTGEVQPQHF.

V usage is TRBV11-3 and J usage is TRBJ2-1; 9 nucleotides align to TRBD2. The CDR3 contains 18 residues. The junction had 6 bases not matched to a gene; V was cut back by 0 bases and J by 0 bases. Looked up from germline, CDR1 is SGHNT and CDR2 is YENEEA. DNA for the CDR3: TGTGCCAGCAGCTTAGACCTAGCGGGGAGGTACTCCTACAATGAGCAGTTCTTC. This encodes CASSLDLAGRYSYNEQFF.

J is TRBJ2-1 and V is TRBV14, with D hard to call. Per the germline V gene, CDR1 is SGHDN and CDR2 is FVKESK. V was pared by 0 bases and J by 8 bases, with 14 bases between. There are 15 residues in the CDR3. The CDR3: CASSQEASKEHEQFF. CDR3 nucleotide sequence: TGTGCCAGCAGCCAAGAAGCGTCTAAAGAGCATGAGCAGTTCTTC. Full variable domain (remainder filled in from reference TRBV14 and TRBJ2-1): EAGVTQFPSHSVIEKGQTVTLRCDPISGHDNLYWYRRVMGKEIKFLLHFVKESKQDESGMPNNRFLAERTGGTYSTLKVQPAELEDSGVYFCASSQEASKEHEQFFGPGTRLTVL.

The V and J genes are TRBV19 and TRBJ1-6; D gene uncertain. The CDR3 runs 13 residues. Trimming took off 5 bases at V and 7 bases at J, with 9 bases between the two ends. Germline-derived CDR1 and CDR2 are LNHDA and SQIVND (reference sequence). CDR3 residues: CASSPTPNSPLHF. The CDR3 region has the DNA TGTGCCAGTAGTCCTACCCCGAATTCACCCCTCCACTTT.

The gene calls are TRBV6-2 or TRBV6-3 and TRBJ2-2, with D hard to call. CDR1 MNHEY and CDR2 SVGEGT come from the germline V gene. V gave up 3 bases and J gave up 6 bases, with 14 bases separating them. This CDR3 comprises 15 residues. The CDR3 protein is CASSYLSPGAGELFF. The DNA for the CDR3 is TGTGCCAGCAGTTATCTATCGCCCGGAGCCGGGGAGCTGTTTTTT.

This clone was seen once. In DNA, the CDR3 is TGTGCCAGCTCACCTCAAGGACAGGGATCTGAAGCTTTCTTT. Protein: CASSPQGQGSEAFF. The V call is TRBV18, the J call TRBJ1-1; the match to TRBD1 covers 8 bases. Germline CDR1 KGHSH, CDR2 LQKENI. V trimming: 3 bases; J trimming: 6 bases; junction bases outside the gene matches: 6. The CDR3 has 14 residues.

J is TRBJ1-2 and V is TRBV11-1, with D uncertain. CDR3 size: 13 residues. CDR1 is SGHAT, CDR2 FQDESV, per germline (reference sequence). V gave up 3 bases and J gave up 6 bases, with 11 bases separating them. The CDR3 DNA follows: TGTGCCAGCAGCTTGAGTCCATCGGATGGCTACACCTTC. It codes for CASSLSPSDGYTF.

The chain combines TRBV7-9 with TRBJ1-4, with 8 bases lining up with TRBD1. The length of the CDR3 is 17 residues. V dropped 1 base and J dropped 1; count of bases not matched to a gene: 5. The germline V gene has CDR1 SEHNR and CDR2 FQNEAQ (reference sequence). CDR3 bases: TGTGCCAGCAGCTTAGGCACAGGGGGGGGAACTAATGAAAAACTGTTTTTT. Its protein product is CASSLGTGGGTNEKLFF.

This chain links TRBV10-3 with TRBJ1-2; 9 bases line up with TRBD1. V lost 9 bases to trimming and J lost 8 bases; unmatched junction nucleotides: 7. Germline CDR1 reads ENHRY; CDR2 reads SYGVKD. This CDR3 contains 12 residues. The CDR3 DNA sequence: TGTGCCATTACAGGGGGCGATCTGGGCTACACCTTC. Translating it yields CAITGGDLGYTF.

The chain is built from TRBV2 and TRBJ1-1; perhaps TRBD1 as D (5 bases). The CDR3 contains 15 residues. Germline V gene sequence: CDR1 SNHLY, CDR2 FYNNEI. V lost 7 bases and J lost 3, with 18 bases in between. CDR3 DNA sequence: TGTGCCAGCACATCAGGGAGGAAACTGGACACTGAAGCTTTCTTT. It encodes CASTSGRKLDTEAFF.

The chain has TRBV4-1 and TRBJ1-1; no clear D gene. V lost 1 base and J lost 0, with 9 bases in between. This CDR3 comprises 15 residues. Per germline, CDR1 MGHRA and CDR2 YSYEKL. The DNA for the CDR3 is TGCGCCAGCAGCCAAGTTGCTAATCTGAACACTGAAGCTTTCTTT. It encodes CASSQVANLNTEAFF.

The V call is TRBV7-9, the J call TRBJ1-4, with D unresolved. Germline-derived CDR1 and CDR2 are SEHNR and FQNEAQ (reference sequence). The CDR3 contains 11 residues. Deletions cut 11 bases from V and 8 bases from J, with 12 bases between. The CDR3, as DNA: TGTGCCGGCCAAGAACAGGAAAAACTGTTTTTT. Amino acids: CAGQEQEKLFF.

This clone showed up just once. The identical CDR3 is also encoded by other nucleotide sequences in the sample. The CDR3 nucleotides are TGTGCCAGCAGTTACTCATACAGGGGGAACACTGAAGCTTTCTTT. Translation: CASSYSYRGNTEAFF. V is TRBV6-5 and J is TRBJ1-1; 7 bases match TRBD1. V lost 0 bases and J lost 1; bases outside the gene matches: 2. In germline, CDR1 is MNHEY, CDR2 SVGAGI. The CDR3 spans 15 residues.

In nucleotides, the CDR3 is TGTGCCTGGAGTGTACAGAGAAATGAAAAACTGTTTTTT. This codes for CAWSVQRNEKLFF. The chain is built from TRBV30 and TRBJ1-4, with unresolved D. The V end lost 0 bases, the J end lost 5 bases, and 7 bases lay between the germline ends. CDR1 GTSNPN and CDR2 SVGIG come from the germline V gene (reference sequence). The CDR3 covers 13 residues.

This chain joins TRBV9 and TRBJ1-1; no clear D. Trimming stripped 6 bases from V and 4 bases from J, with 19 bases between. CDR1 is SGDLS, CDR2 YYNGEE, per germline. The CDR3 runs 15 residues. The CDR3 region is CASTFMTEVRTEAFF. In DNA form, the CDR3 reads TGTGCCAGCACCTTCATGACGGAGGTTCGCACTGAAGCTTTCTTT. Complete variable domain (other parts from reference TRBV9 and TRBJ1-1): DSGVTQTPKHLITATGQRVTLRCSPRSGDLSVYWYQQSLDQGLQFLIQYYNGEERAKGNILERFSAQQFPDLHSELNLSSLELGDSALYFCASTFMTEVRTEAFFGQGTRLTVV.

The chain links TRBV12-3 or TRBV12-4 to TRBJ1-1; a weak D match, TRBD1 (5 bases). Trimming left V 4 bases short and J 11 bases short, with 11 bases between. This CDR3 region has 11 residues. The CDR3 loop reads CASSSGLLAFF. The DNA of the CDR3 is TGTGCCAGCAGTTCGGGACTTTTGGCTTTCTTT.

J is TRBJ1-5 and V is TRBV28; TRBD1 agrees at 10 bases. CDR3 size: 16 residues. V dropped 6 bases and J dropped 7; count of bases not matched to a gene: 12. Germline assignment: CDR1 MDHEN and CDR2 SYDVKM. The CDR3 region is CASRPGTGALGQPQHF. For the CDR3, the DNA is TGTGCCAGCAGACCCGGGACAGGGGCGTTGGGGCAGCCCCAGCATTTT.

Note on this clone: The same CDR3 arises from other DNA sequences in this sample as well. In DNA form, the CDR3 reads TGTGCCAGCAGTTCCGCTAGCGGGGGATCCTACAATGAGCAGTTCTTC. It is translated as CASSSASGGSYNEQFF. This chain uses TRBV28 with TRBJ2-1; TRBD2 matches 10 bases. This CDR3 contains 16 residues. CDR1 and CDR2 (germline): MDHEN, SYDVKM. Trimming cost V 4 bases and J 1 base; bases outside gene matches: 4.

V gene TRBV28 combines with J gene TRBJ2-2; no definite D call. This CDR3 comprises 15 residues. V was clipped by 7 bases and J by 0 bases, with 12 bases between them. Per germline, CDR1 MDHEN and CDR2 SYDVKM. DNA for the CDR3: TGTGCCAGCAAATGGAGCCAAGCGAACACCGGGGAGCTGTTTTTT. Its protein is CASKWSQANTGELFF. Variable domain in full (rest from reference TRBV28 and TRBJ2-2): DVKVTQSSRYLVKRTGEKVFLECVQDMDHENMFWYRQDPGLGLRLIYFSYDVKMKEKGDIPEGYSVSREKKERFSLILESASTNQTSMYLCASKWSQANTGELFFGEGSRLTVL.